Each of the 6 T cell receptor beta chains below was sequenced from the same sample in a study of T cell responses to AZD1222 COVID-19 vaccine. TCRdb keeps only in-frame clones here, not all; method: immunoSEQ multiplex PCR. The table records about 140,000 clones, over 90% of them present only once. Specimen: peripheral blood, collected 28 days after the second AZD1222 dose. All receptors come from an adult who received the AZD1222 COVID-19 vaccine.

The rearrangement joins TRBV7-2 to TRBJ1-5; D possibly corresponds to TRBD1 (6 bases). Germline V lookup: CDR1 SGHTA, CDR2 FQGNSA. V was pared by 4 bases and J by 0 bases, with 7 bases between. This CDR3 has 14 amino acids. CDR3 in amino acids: CASSWTASNQPQHF. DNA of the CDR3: TGTGCCAGCAGCTGGACAGCTAGCAATCAGCCCCAGCATTTT.

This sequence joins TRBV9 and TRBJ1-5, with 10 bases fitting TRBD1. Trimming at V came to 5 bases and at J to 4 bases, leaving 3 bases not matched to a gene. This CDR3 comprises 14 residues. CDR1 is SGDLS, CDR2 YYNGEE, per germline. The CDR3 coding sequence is TGTGCCAGCAGTCGGACAGGGGGTAATCAGCCCCAGCATTTT. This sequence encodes CASSRTGGNQPQHF.

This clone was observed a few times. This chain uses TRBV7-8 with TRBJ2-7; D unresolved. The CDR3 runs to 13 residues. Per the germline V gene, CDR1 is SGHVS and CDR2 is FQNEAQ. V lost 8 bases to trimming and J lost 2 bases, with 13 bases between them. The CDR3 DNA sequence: TGTGCCAGCGGCCTTGGGGTGACCTACGAGCAGTACTTC. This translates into CASGLGVTYEQYF. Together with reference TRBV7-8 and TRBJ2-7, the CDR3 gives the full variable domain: GAGVSQSPRYKVAKRGQDVALRCDPISGHVSLFWYQQALGQGPEFLTYFQNEAQLDKSGLPSDRFFAERPEGSVSTLKIQRTQQEDSAVYLCASGLGVTYEQYFGPGTRLTVT.

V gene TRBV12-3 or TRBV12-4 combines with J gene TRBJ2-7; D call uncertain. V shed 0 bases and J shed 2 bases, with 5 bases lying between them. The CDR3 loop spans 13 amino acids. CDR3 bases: TGTGCCAGCAGTTTAGCTGCGCCCTACGAGCAGTACTTC. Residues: CASSLAAPYEQYF.

The DNA of the CDR3 is TGTGCCAGCAGCTTGGGGGCAATGAGGACTGAAGCTTTCTTT. It translates to CASSLGAMRTEAFF. The chain joins TRBV5-4 to TRBJ1-1; D not resolved. V lost 0 bases and J 5 bases, leaving 11 bases between the germline ends. The CDR3 totals 14 residues. Per germline, CDR1 SGHNT and CDR2 YYREEE (reference sequence).

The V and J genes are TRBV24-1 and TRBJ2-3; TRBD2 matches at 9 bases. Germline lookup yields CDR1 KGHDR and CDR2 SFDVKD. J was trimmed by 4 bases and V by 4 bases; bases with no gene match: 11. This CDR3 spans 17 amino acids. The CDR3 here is CATSDLRTSDKADTQYF. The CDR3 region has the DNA TGTGCCACCAGTGACCTGAGGACTAGCGATAAGGCAGATACGCAGTATTTT.